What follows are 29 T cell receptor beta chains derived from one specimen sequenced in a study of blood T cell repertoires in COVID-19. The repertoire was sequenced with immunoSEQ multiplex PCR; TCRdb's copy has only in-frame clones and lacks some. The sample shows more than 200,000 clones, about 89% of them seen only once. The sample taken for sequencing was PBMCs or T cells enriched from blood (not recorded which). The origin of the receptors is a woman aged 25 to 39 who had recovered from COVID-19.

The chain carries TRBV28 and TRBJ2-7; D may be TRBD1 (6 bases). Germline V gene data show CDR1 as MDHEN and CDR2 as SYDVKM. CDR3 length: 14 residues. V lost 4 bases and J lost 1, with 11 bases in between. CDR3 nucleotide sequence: TGTGCCAGCAGTTCAGGACAGCAGTCCTACGAGCAGTACTTC. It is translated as CASSSGQQSYEQYF.

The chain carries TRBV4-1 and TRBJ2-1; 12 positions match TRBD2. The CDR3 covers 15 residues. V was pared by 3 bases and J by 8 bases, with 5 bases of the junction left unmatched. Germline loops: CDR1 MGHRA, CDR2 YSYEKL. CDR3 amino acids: CASSQTSGSMDEQFF. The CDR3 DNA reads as TGCGCCAGCAGCCAGACTAGCGGGAGTATGGATGAGCAGTTCTTC.

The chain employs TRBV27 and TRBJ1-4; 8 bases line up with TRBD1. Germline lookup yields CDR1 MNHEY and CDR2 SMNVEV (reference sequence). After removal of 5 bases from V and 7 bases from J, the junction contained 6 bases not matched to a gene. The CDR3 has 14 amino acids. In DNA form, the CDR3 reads TGTGCCAGCAGTAGGACAGGGATAATTGAAAAACTGTTTTTT. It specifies CASSRTGIIEKLFF.

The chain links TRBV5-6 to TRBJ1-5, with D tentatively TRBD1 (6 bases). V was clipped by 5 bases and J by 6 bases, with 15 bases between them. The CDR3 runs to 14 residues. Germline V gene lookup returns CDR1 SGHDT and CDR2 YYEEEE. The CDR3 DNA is TGTGCCAGCAGTCGTCCAGGGGACACTCAGCCCCAGCATTTT. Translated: CASSRPGDTQPQHF.

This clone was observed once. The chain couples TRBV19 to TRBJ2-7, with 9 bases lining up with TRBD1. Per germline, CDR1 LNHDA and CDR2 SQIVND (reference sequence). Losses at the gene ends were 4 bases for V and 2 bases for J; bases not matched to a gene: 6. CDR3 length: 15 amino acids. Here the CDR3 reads CASSTRGQGTYEQYF. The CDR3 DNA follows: TGTGCCAGTAGTACGCGTGGACAGGGGACCTACGAGCAGTACTTC.

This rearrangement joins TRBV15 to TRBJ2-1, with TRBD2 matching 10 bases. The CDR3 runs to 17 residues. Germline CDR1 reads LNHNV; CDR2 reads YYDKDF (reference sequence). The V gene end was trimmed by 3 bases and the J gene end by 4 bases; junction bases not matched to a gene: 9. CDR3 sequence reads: CATSRGGGSGRYNEQFF. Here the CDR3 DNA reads TGTGCCACCAGCAGGGGAGGAGGTAGCGGGAGGTACAATGAGCAGTTCTTC.

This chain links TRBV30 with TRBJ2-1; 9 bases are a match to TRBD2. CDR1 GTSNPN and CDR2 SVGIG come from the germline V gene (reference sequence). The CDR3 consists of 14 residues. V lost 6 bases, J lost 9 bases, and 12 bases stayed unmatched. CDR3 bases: TGTGCCTGCGAACGAGTAGCGGGAGTAAGTGAGCAGTTCTTC. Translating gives CACERVAGVSEQFF.

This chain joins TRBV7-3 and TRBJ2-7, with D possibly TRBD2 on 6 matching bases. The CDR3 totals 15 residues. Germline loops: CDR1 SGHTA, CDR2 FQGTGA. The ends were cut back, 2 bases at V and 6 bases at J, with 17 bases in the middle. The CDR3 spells CASSLSGGMGSEQYF. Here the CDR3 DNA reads TGTGCCAGCAGCTTATCGGGCGGGATGGGGTCCGAGCAGTACTTC.

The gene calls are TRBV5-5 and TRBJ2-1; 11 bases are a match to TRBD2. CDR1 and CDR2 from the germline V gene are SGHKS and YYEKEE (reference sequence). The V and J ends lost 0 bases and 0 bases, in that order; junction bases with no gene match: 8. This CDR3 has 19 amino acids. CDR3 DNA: TGTGCCAGCAGCTTGGCCGGACTAGCGGGCCGCAGCTCCTACAATGAGCAGTTCTTC. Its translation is CASSLAGLAGRSSYNEQFF. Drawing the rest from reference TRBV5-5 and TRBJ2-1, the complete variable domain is DAGVTQSPTHLIKTRGQQVTLRCSPISGHKSVSWYQQVLGQGPQFIFQYYEKEERGRGNFPDRFSARQFPNYSSELNVNALLLGDSALYLCASSLAGLAGRSSYNEQFFGPGTRLTVL.

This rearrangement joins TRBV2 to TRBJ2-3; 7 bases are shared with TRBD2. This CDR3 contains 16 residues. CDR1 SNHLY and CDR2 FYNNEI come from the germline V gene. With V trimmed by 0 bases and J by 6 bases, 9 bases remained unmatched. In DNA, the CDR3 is TGTGCCAGCAGTGAAGCGCACGGGACTAAGAAGGATACGCAGTATTTT. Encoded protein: CASSEAHGTKKDTQYF.

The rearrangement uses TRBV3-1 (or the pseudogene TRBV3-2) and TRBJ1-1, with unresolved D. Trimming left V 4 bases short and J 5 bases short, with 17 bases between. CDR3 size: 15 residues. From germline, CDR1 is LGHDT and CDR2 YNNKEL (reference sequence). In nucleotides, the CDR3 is TGTGCCAGCAGCCCCCCGGCCGGGGTTCGTACTGAAGCTTTCTTT. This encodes CASSPPAGVRTEAFF.

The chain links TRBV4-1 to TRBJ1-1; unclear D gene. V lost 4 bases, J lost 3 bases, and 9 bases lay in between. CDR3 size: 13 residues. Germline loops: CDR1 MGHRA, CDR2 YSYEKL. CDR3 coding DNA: TGCGCCAGCAGCCTAGGCAGCGACACTGAAGCTTTCTTT. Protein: CASSLGSDTEAFF.

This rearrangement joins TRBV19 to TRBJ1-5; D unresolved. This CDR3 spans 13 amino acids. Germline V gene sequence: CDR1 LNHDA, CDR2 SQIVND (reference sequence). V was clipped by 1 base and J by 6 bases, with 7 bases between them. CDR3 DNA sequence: TGTGCCAGTAGTATAGCTACCTCTCAGCCCCAGCATTTT. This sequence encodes CASSIATSQPQHF.

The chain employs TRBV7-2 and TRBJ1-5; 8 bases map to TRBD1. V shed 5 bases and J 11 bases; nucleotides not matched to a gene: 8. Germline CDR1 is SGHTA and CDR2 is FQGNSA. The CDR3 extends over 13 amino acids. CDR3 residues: CASSPDRGESQHF. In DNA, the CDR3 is TGTGCCAGCAGCCCAGACAGGGGAGAGTCCCAGCATTTT. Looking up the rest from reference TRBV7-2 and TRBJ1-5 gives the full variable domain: GAGVSQSPSNKVTEKGKDVELRCDPISGHTALYWYRQSLGQGLEFLIYFQGNSAPDKSGLPSDRFSAERTGGSVSTLTIQRTQQEDSAVYLCASSPDRGESQHFGDGTRLSIL.

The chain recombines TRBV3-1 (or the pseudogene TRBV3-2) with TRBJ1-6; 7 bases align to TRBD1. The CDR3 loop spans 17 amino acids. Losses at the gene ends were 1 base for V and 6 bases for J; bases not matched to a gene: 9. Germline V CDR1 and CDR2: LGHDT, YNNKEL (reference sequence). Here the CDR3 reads CASSQVNRGNRNSPLHF. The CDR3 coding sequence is TGTGCCAGCAGCCAAGTGAACAGGGGTAACCGTAATTCACCCCTCCACTTT.

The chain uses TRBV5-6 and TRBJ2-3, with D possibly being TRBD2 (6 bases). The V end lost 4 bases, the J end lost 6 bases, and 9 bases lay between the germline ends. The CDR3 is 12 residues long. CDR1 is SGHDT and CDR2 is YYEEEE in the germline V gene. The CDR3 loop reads CASSRTTDTQYF. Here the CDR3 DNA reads TGTGCCAGCAGCAGGACTACTGATACGCAGTATTTT.

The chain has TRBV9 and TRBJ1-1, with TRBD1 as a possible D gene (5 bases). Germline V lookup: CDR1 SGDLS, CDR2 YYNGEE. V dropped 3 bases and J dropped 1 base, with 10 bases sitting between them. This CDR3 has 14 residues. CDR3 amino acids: CASSAAQENTEAFF. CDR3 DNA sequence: TGTGCCAGCAGCGCTGCACAGGAGAACACTGAAGCTTTCTTT.

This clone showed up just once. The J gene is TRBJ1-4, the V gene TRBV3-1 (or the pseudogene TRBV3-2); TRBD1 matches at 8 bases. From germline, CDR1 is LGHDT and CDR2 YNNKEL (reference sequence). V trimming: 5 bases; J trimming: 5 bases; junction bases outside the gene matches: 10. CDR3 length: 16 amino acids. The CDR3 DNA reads TGTGCCAGCAGCGCCCCCCTGACAGGGGACAATGAAAAACTGTTTTTT. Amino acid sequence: CASSAPLTGDNEKLFF.

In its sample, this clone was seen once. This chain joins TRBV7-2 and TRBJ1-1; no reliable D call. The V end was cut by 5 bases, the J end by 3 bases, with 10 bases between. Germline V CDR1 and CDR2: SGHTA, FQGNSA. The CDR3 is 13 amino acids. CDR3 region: CASSLSPDTEAFF. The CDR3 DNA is TGTGCCAGCAGCCTTTCTCCTGACACTGAAGCTTTCTTT.

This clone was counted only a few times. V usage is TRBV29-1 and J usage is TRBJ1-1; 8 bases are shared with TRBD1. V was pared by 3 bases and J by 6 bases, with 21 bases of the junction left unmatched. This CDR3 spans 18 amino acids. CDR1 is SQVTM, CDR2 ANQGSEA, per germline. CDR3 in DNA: TGCAGCGTTGACGGTGGACGCCGGTCAGGGAGGGGACAGGCTGAAGCTTTCTTT. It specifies CSVDGGRRSGRGQAEAFF.

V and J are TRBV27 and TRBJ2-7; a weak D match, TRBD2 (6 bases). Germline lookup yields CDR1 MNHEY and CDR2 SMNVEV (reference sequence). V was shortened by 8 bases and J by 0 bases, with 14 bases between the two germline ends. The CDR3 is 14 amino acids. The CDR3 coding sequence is TGTGCCAGCGTCAGCTTGCGGGGCTCCTACGAGCAGTACTTC. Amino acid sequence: CASVSLRGSYEQYF.

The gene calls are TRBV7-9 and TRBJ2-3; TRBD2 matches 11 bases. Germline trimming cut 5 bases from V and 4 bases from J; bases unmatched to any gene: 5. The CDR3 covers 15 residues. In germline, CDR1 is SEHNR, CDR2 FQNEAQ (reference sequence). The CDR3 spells CASSLTSGNADTQYF. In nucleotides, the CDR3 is TGTGCCAGCAGCCTGACTAGCGGGAATGCAGATACGCAGTATTTT.

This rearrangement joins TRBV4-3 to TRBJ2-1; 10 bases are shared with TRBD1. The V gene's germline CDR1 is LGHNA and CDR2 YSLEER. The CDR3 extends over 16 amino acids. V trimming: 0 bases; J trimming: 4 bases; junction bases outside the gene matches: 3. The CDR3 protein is CASSQDGQGGYNEQFF. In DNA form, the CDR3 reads TGCGCCAGCAGCCAAGATGGACAGGGGGGTTACAATGAGCAGTTCTTC.

The CDR3 DNA is TGTGCCAGCAGCGTAGCTGAGGGGGTTAATGAAAAACTGTTTTTT. It codes for CASSVAEGVNEKLFF. The rearrangement uses TRBV9 and TRBJ1-4, with a tentative D call TRBD1 (6 bases). Trimming shortened V by 0 bases and J by 4 bases, and 10 bases separated the two germline ends. This CDR3 has 15 amino acids. Germline V gives CDR1 SGDLS, CDR2 YYNGEE.

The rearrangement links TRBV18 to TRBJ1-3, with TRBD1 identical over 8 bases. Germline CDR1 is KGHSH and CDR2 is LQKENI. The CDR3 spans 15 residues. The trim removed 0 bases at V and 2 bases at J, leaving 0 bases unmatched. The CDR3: CASSPPGQAGNTIYF. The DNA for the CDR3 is TGTGCCAGCTCACCACCGGGACAGGCTGGAAACACCATATATTTT.

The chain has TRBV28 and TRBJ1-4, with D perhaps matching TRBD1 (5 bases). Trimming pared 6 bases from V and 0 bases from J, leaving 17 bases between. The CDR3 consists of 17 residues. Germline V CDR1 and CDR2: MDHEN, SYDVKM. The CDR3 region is CASRPSAGGATNEKLFF. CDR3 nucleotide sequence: TGTGCCAGCAGGCCCTCGGCGGGGGGGGCAACTAATGAAAAACTGTTTTTT.

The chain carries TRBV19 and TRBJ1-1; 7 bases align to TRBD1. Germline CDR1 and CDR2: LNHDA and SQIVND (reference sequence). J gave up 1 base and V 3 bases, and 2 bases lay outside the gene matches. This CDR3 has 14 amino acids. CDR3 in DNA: TGTGCCAGTAGTATCCGGGACAGGAACACTGAAGCTTTCTTT. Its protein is CASSIRDRNTEAFF. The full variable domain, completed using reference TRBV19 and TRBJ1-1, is DGGITQSPKYLFRKEGQNVTLSCEQNLNHDAMYWYRQDPGQGLRLIYYSQIVNDFQKGDIAEGYSVSREKKESFPLTVTSAQKNPTAFYLCASSIRDRNTEAFFGQGTRLTVV.

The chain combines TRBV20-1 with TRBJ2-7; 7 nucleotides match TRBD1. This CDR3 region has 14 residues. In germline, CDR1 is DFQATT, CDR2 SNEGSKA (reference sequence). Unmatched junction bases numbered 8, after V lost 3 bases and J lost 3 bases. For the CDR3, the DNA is TGCAGTGCTAGTTTAGGCAGGGGGAACTACGAGCAGTACTTC. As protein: CSASLGRGNYEQYF.

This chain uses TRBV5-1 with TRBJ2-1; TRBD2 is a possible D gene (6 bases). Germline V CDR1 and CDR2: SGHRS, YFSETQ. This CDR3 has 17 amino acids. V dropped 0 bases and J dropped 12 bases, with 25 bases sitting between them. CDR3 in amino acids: CASSLGSGRERLQWQFF. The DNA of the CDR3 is TGCGCCAGCAGCTTGGGGTCAGGCCGGGAGAGACTACAATGGCAGTTCTTC.